This is a list of T cell receptor beta chains from one sample in a study of beta chain features in type 1 diabetes. Sequencing used immunoSEQ multiplex PCR; TCRdb keeps in-frame clones, though not all of them. In the table there are some 150,000 clones, 10% of which are singletons. The sequenced material came from naive CD4+ T cells from blood. The receptors were sampled from a man younger than 30 in good health. Both conserved end residues are part of each CDR3. Each record gives: clone size, V gene, D gene, J gene, CDR3 protein, CDR3 DNA. D genes are given only for firm matches. Part of the rows lack a size; the others show once, few, many or a class for expanded clones.

-	TRBV7-2	-	TRBJ2-1	CASKKTKGEYNEQFF	TGTGCCAGCAAGAAAACCAAGGGGGAGTATAATGAGCAGTTCTTC
few	TRBV14	TRBD1	TRBJ2-7	CASSQGFKGARDYEQYF	TGTGCCAGCAGCCAAGGTTTTAAGGGGGCGAGGGACTACGAGCAGTACTTC
few	TRBV2	-	TRBJ1-2	CAYTDKKDYGYTF	TGTGCCTACACGGACAAGAAAGATTATGGCTACACCTTC
-	TRBV5-8	TRBD2	TRBJ2-1	CASSFPTSGGRSEQFF	TGTGCCAGCAGCTTCCCGACTAGCGGGGGGCGCAGTGAGCAGTTCTTC
-	TRBV19	-	TRBJ1-6	CASSIRGSYNSPLHF	TGTGCCAGTAGTATCAGGGGCTCCTATAATTCACCCCTCCACTTT
-	TRBV7-6	TRBD1	TRBJ2-6	CASSPTDRAGANVLTF	TGTGCCAGCAGCCCCACCGACAGGGCTGGGGCCAACGTCCTGACTTTC
few	TRBV11-2	TRBD2	TRBJ2-7	CASSLQRGNEQYF	TGTGCCAGCAGCTTACAGCGGGGGAACGAGCAGTACTTC
-	TRBV6-1	TRBD1	TRBJ2-7	CASTLQGASYEQYF	TGTGCCAGCACCCTACAGGGGGCATCCTACGAGCAGTACTTC
few	TRBV4-2	-	TRBJ2-7	CASSQDLTIQSEQYF	TGTGCCAGCAGCCAAGACCTGACTATACAATCCGAGCAGTACTTC
-	TRBV7-3	-	TRBJ1-5	CASSAQGGNQPQHF	TGTGCCAGCAGCGCACAGGGAGGCAATCAGCCCCAGCATTTT
few	TRBV29-1	TRBD1	TRBJ1-5	CSVPGQGNQPQHF	TGCAGCGTCCCGGGACAGGGAAATCAGCCCCAGCATTTT
few	TRBV18	-	TRBJ1-1	CASSPETGNTEAFF	TGTGCCAGCTCACCGGAGACGGGGAACACTGAAGCTTTCTTT
-	TRBV18	TRBD1	TRBJ1-1	CASSPTGQPNGEAFF	TGTGCCAGCTCACCAACGGGACAGCCGAATGGCGAAGCTTTCTTT
many	TRBV30	-	TRBJ1-1	CAWSRGMGNTEAFF	TGTGCCTGGAGTCGCGGCATGGGGAACACTGAAGCTTTCTTT
-	TRBV5-1	-	TRBJ2-3	CASSLDPRGPTDTQYF	TGCGCCAGCAGCTTGGACCCGCGGGGGCCCACAGATACGCAGTATTTT
few	TRBV6-5	TRBD1	TRBJ1-2	CASSWDRMFGGYTF	TGTGCCAGCAGCTGGGACAGGATGTTCGGGGGCTACACCTTC
-	TRBV7-2	-	TRBJ2-4	CASSRGEAVTKNIQYF	TGTGCCAGCAGCCGAGGGGAGGCGGTGACCAAAAACATTCAGTACTTC
few	TRBV6-1	-	TRBJ1-1	CASRLSFIPNTEAFF	TGTGCCAGCAGGCTAAGTTTCATACCGAACACTGAAGCTTTCTTT
few	TRBV7-2	TRBD1	TRBJ2-1	CASSLRPGQGRSEQFF	TGTGCCAGCAGCTTGCGGCCGGGACAGGGGCGCAGTGAGCAGTTCTTC
-	TRBV28	-	TRBJ1-2	CASSPTGEAYGYTF	TGTGCCAGCAGTCCTACCGGGGAAGCCTATGGCTACACCTTC
-	TRBV30	TRBD1	TRBJ2-1	CAWRSRADRETYNEQFF	TGTGCCTGGAGGTCACGAGCGGACAGGGAGACCTACAATGAGCAGTTCTTC
-	TRBV2	-	TRBJ2-3	CASKQGLSTDTQYF	TGTGCCAGCAAACAGGGCCTTAGCACAGATACGCAGTATTTT
few	TRBV14	-	TRBJ1-2	CASSPQREYGYTF	TGTGCCAGCAGCCCCCAGCGGGAATATGGCTACACCTTC
-	TRBV6-5	-	TRBJ1-5	CASRQGNQPQHF	TGTGCCAGCAGACAGGGAAATCAGCCCCAGCATTTT
few	TRBV6-1	-	TRBJ2-7	CASIRDRMSSYEQYF	TGTGCCAGCATTCGTGACAGGATGAGCTCCTACGAGCAGTACTTC
many	TRBV13	-	TRBJ1-4	CASSLGRQSQDEKLFF	TGTGCCAGCAGCTTAGGCAGACAGTCACAAGATGAAAAACTGTTTTTT
-	TRBV4-2	TRBD1	TRBJ2-5	CASSQSPDRGRETQYF	TGTGCCAGCAGCCAATCGCCCGACAGGGGGCGAGAGACCCAGTACTTC
few	TRBV7-2	TRBD1	TRBJ1-1	CASRLRTGGIGTEAFF	TGTGCCAGCAGGTTGAGGACAGGGGGGATCGGGACTGAAGCTTTCTTT
many	TRBV5-4	-	TRBJ1-2	CASSLLWDTNNYGYTF	TGTGCCAGCAGCTTACTTTGGGACACGAATAACTATGGCTACACCTTC
few	TRBV7-2	TRBD2	TRBJ2-1	CASSLVSGGAYNEQFF	TGTGCCAGCAGCTTAGTTAGCGGGGGGGCCTACAATGAGCAGTTCTTC
-	TRBV5-1	-	TRBJ2-3	CASRLQGFIADTQYF	TGCGCCAGCCGATTACAGGGTTTTATTGCAGATACGCAGTATTTT
few	TRBV30	-	TRBJ2-1	CAWSGRLGFEQFF	TGTGCCTGGAGTGGGAGGTTAGGTTTTGAGCAGTTCTTC
few	TRBV6-6	TRBD2	TRBJ2-7	CASSYLAGGSEQYF	TGTGCCAGCAGTTACTTAGCGGGGGGGTCCGAGCAGTACTTC
few	TRBV14	TRBD1	TRBJ2-1	CASSPLTGQGPRNEQFF	TGTGCCAGCAGCCCCCTGACGGGACAGGGGCCGCGCAATGAGCAGTTCTTC
few	TRBV6-5	TRBD1	TRBJ1-6	CASTGQGSSPLHF	TGTGCCAGCACAGGACAGGGGAGCTCACCCCTCCACTTT
few	TRBV7-2	TRBD2	TRBJ2-5	CASSSGLAGGRETQYF	TGTGCCAGCAGCTCTGGACTAGCGGGGGGCCGAGAGACCCAGTACTTC
once	TRBV27	TRBD2	TRBJ2-3	CASSFGGLAGASTDTQYF	TGTGCCAGCAGTTTTGGGGGACTAGCGGGAGCTAGCACAGATACGCAGTATTTT
few	TRBV6-5	-	TRBJ1-2	CATTLGRGGYTF	TGTGCCACTACCTTGGGGCGCGGTGGCTACACCTTC
-	TRBV28	-	TRBJ2-3	CASSYPPAGTQYF	TGTGCCAGCAGTTATCCCCCGGCGGGTACGCAGTATTTT
-	TRBV2	-	TRBJ2-3	CASTFGDFTDTQYF	TGTGCCAGCACCTTCGGGGACTTCACAGATACGCAGTATTTT
-	TRBV4-2	-	TRBJ2-7	CASSQDGGTPLDEQYF	TGTGCCAGCAGCCAAGATGGGGGGACCCCTCTTGACGAGCAGTACTTC
few	TRBV27	TRBD1	TRBJ2-7	CASSLSPGQGYYEQYF	TGTGCCAGCAGTTTATCGCCGGGACAGGGTTACTACGAGCAGTACTTC
-	TRBV7-2	-	TRBJ1-6	CASSFYRETNSPLHF	TGTGCCAGCAGCTTTTACAGGGAAACTAATTCACCCCTCCACTTT